These T cell receptor beta chains were read from a single sample in a study of blood T cell repertoires in COVID-19. The method was immunoSEQ multiplex PCR; TCRdb's version includes in-frame clones alone and lacks a portion of them. The sample records about 220,000 clones, about three quarters being singletons. The specimen sequenced was peripheral blood. These receptors originate from a woman aged 70-85 years with acute or convalescent COVID-19. The CDR3 runs from the conserved cysteine through the conserved F or W. A D gene is named only where the DNA matches it firmly. Clone sizes are given selectively: once, few, many, or a class where the clone is expanded.

clone_size,d_call,v_call,j_call,cdr3_aa,cdr3_nt
.,TRBD1,TRBV28,TRBJ2-5,CARSLSGQGRGGETQYF,TGTGCCCGCAGTTTATCGGGACAGGGACGAGGGGGGGAGACCCAGTACTTC
.,TRBD1,TRBV4-1,TRBJ1-1,CASSQDNRGAAFF,TGCGCCAGCAGCCAAGATAACAGGGGGGCAGCTTTCTTT
.,.,TRBV10-3,TRBJ1-2,CAISPRPGEAYTF,TGTGCCATCAGTCCCAGGCCGGGGGAGGCCTACACCTTC
.,TRBD2,TRBV18,TRBJ2-1,CASSPPGLAGGTYNEQFF,TGTGCCAGCTCACCACCGGGACTAGCGGGGGGGACCTACAATGAGCAGTTCTTC
.,TRBD1,TRBV19,TRBJ1-5,CASTRDRGRNQPQHF,TGTGCCAGTACCCGGGACAGGGGACGCAATCAGCCCCAGCATTTT
.,.,TRBV3-1/TRBV3-2,TRBJ1-1,CASSQSGEYTEAFF,TGTGCCAGCAGCCAGTCCGGGGAATACACTGAAGCTTTCTTT
.,.,TRBV15,TRBJ1-4,CATSRSGPGLNEKLFF,TGTGCCACCAGCAGATCGGGTCCGGGTCTCAATGAAAAACTGTTTTTT
.,.,TRBV18,TRBJ1-2,CASSPDSANYGYTF,TGTGCCAGCTCACCGGACAGCGCTAACTATGGCTACACCTTC
.,.,TRBV7-3,TRBJ2-7,CASSFAGGGEQYF,TGTGCCAGCAGCTTTGCTGGGGGCGGCGAGCAGTACTTC
.,.,TRBV24-1,TRBJ2-6,CATSAVGDQRTGANVLTF,TGTGCCACCAGTGCGGTAGGGGATCAAAGGACTGGGGCCAACGTCCTGACTTTC
.,TRBD2,TRBV3-1/TRBV3-2,TRBJ2-7,CASQTSRTEQYF,TGTGCCAGCCAGACTAGCAGAACCGAGCAGTACTTC
once,TRBD1,TRBV11-2,TRBJ2-3,CASSGTGGGTDTQYF,TGTGCCAGCAGTGGGACAGGGGGCGGCACAGATACGCAGTATTTT
.,TRBD1,TRBV6-6,TRBJ1-1,CASSPAPGQGMNTEAFF,TGTGCCAGCAGTCCAGCTCCGGGACAGGGGATGAACACTGAAGCTTTCTTT
.,.,TRBV11-1,TRBJ2-1,CASSNRLNPFF,TGTGCCAGCAGCAATCGACTCAACCCGTTCTTC
few,TRBD1,TRBV5-1,TRBJ1-2,CASSPGQAYGYTF,TGCGCCAGCAGCCCGGGACAGGCCTATGGCTACACCTTC
few,.,TRBV30,TRBJ2-3,CAWRRNPTDTQYF,TGTGCCTGGAGGAGGAACCCCACAGATACGCAGTATTTT